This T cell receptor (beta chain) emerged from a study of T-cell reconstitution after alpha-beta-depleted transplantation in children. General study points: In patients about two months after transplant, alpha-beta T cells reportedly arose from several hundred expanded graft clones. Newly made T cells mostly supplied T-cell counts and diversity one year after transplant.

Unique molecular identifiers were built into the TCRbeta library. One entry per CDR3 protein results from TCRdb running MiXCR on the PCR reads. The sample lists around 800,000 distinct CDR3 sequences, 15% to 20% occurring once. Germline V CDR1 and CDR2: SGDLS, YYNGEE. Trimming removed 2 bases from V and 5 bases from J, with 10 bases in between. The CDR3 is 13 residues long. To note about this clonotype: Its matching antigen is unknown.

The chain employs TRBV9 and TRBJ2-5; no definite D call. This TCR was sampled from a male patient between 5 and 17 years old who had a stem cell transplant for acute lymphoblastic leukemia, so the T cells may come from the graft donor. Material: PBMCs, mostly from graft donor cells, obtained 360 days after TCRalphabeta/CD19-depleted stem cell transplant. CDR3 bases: TGTGCCAGCAGCGTTCTGACCTGGGAGACCCAGTACTTC. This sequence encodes CASSVLTWETQYF.